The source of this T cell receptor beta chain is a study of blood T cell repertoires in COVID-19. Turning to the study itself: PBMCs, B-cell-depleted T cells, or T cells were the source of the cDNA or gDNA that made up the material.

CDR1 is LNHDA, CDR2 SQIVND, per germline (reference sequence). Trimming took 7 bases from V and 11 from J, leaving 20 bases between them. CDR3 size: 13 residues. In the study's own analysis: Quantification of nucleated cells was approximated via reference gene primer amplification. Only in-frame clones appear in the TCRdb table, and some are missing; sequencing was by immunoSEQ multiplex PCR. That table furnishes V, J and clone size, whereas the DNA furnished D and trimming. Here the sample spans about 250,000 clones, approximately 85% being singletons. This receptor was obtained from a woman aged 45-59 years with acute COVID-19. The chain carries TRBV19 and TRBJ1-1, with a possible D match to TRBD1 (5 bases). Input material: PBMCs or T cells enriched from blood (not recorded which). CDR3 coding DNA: TGTGCCAGTAATCAGGGATGGTTGGCTAGGGCTTTCTTT. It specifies CASNQGWLARAFF. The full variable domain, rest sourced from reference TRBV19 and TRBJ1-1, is DGGITQSPKYLFRKEGQNVTLSCEQNLNHDAMYWYRQDPGQGLRLIYYSQIVNDFQKGDIAEGYSVSREKKESFPLTVTSAQKNPTAFYLCASNQGWLARAFFGQGTRLTVV.